The rows below give T cell receptor beta chains drawn from one sample of a study of monozygotic twins with cystic fibrosis. TCRdb's copy holds only in-frame clones and misses some; the assay was immunoSEQ multiplex PCR. The sample lists about 39,000 clones, 75% to 95% occurring once. Sequenced material: blood. All receptors derive from a boy aged 2 to 10 with cystic fibrosis. The CDR3 runs from the conserved cysteine through the conserved F or W. D genes are given only for firm matches. Rows give clone size only sometimes, using once, few, many, or a class for an expanded clone.

CDR3nt: TGCGCCAGCAGCCAAGATGGCGCGAGCACAGATACGCAGTATTTT; CDR3aa: CASSQDGASTDTQYF; v_gene: TRBV4-1; j_gene: TRBJ2-3; abundance: .; d_gene: .
CDR3nt: TGTGCCAGTACCGGGAGTGAGGATGGCTACACCTTC; CDR3aa: CASTGSEDGYTF; v_gene: TRBV19; j_gene: TRBJ1-2; abundance: .; d_gene: .
CDR3nt: TGCGCCAGCAGCGACAATAGCGGGGGGTACACAGATACGCAGTATTTT; CDR3aa: CASSDNSGGYTDTQYF; v_gene: TRBV4-1; j_gene: TRBJ2-3; abundance: .; d_gene: TRBD2
CDR3nt: TGCGCCAGCAGCCCAACGGGACAGGGGGACACTGAAGCTTTCTTT; CDR3aa: CASSPTGQGDTEAFF; v_gene: TRBV5-1; j_gene: TRBJ1-1; abundance: .; d_gene: TRBD1
CDR3nt: TGTGCCAGCAGTCGGAGCCTTAATGAGCAGTTCTTC; CDR3aa: CASSRSLNEQFF; v_gene: TRBV27; j_gene: TRBJ2-1; abundance: .; d_gene: .
CDR3nt: TGCGCCAGCAGCTTGGAGGCCGCTTGGTGGGCTGAAGCTTTCTTT; CDR3aa: CASSLEAAWWAEAFF; v_gene: TRBV5-1; j_gene: TRBJ1-1; abundance: .; d_gene: .
CDR3nt: TGTGCCAGCAGCTCCTACCAGGGTGATGAAGCTTTCTTT; CDR3aa: CASSSYQGDEAFF; v_gene: TRBV6-5; j_gene: TRBJ1-1; abundance: .; d_gene: .
CDR3nt: TGTGCCAGCAGCTTAGTAGGCGGCAAGAATGAAAAACTGTTTTTT; CDR3aa: CASSLVGGKNEKLFF; v_gene: TRBV7-9; j_gene: TRBJ1-4; abundance: .; d_gene: .
CDR3nt: TGTGCCATCAGTGAGTCTACTAGGGGCTACAATGAGCAGTTCTTC; CDR3aa: CAISESTRGYNEQFF; v_gene: TRBV10-3; j_gene: TRBJ2-1; abundance: .; d_gene: .
CDR3nt: TGCGCCAGCAGCTTCCGACAGGGGTCCTATGGCTACACCTTC; CDR3aa: CASSFRQGSYGYTF; v_gene: TRBV5-1; j_gene: TRBJ1-2; abundance: .; d_gene: TRBD1
CDR3nt: TGTGCTACAGCGAAGGATACGCAGTATTTT; CDR3aa: CATAKDTQYF; v_gene: TRBV12-5; j_gene: TRBJ2-3; abundance: .; d_gene: .
CDR3nt: TGTGCCAGCAGCTTACAGGGCAGCATGAACACTGAAGCTTTCTTT; CDR3aa: CASSLQGSMNTEAFF; v_gene: TRBV7-2; j_gene: TRBJ1-1; abundance: once; d_gene: .
CDR3nt: TGTGCCAGCAGCCGCAGTGATGAGCAGTTCTTC; CDR3aa: CASSRSDEQFF; v_gene: TRBV6-5; j_gene: TRBJ2-1; abundance: .; d_gene: .
CDR3nt: TGTGCCAGCAGCTTGGTTTCCTACGAGCAGTACTTC; CDR3aa: CASSLVSYEQYF; v_gene: TRBV7-9; j_gene: TRBJ2-7; abundance: once; d_gene: .
CDR3nt: TGCGCCAGCCGCTCCTACATGGAAGAGACCCAGTACTTC; CDR3aa: CASRSYMEETQYF; v_gene: TRBV4-1; j_gene: TRBJ2-5; abundance: .; d_gene: .
CDR3nt: TGCAGCGTCTTGGACAGCCTTAATGAAAAACTGTTTTTT; CDR3aa: CSVLDSLNEKLFF; v_gene: TRBV29-1; j_gene: TRBJ1-4; abundance: .; d_gene: .
CDR3nt: TGCGCCAGCAGCCTCCAACCGGACAGAGCTAACTATGGCTACACCTTC; CDR3aa: CASSLQPDRANYGYTF; v_gene: TRBV5-1; j_gene: TRBJ1-2; abundance: .; d_gene: .
CDR3nt: TGTGCCAGCAGCTTGGGATCCGAGGGGCAGCCCCAGCATTTT; CDR3aa: CASSLGSEGQPQHF; v_gene: TRBV5-8; j_gene: TRBJ1-5; abundance: .; d_gene: .
CDR3nt: TGTGCCAGCAGCTTGGGGATGGGACAGGGGAACTATGGCTACACCTTC; CDR3aa: CASSLGMGQGNYGYTF; v_gene: TRBV5-4; j_gene: TRBJ1-2; abundance: .; d_gene: TRBD1